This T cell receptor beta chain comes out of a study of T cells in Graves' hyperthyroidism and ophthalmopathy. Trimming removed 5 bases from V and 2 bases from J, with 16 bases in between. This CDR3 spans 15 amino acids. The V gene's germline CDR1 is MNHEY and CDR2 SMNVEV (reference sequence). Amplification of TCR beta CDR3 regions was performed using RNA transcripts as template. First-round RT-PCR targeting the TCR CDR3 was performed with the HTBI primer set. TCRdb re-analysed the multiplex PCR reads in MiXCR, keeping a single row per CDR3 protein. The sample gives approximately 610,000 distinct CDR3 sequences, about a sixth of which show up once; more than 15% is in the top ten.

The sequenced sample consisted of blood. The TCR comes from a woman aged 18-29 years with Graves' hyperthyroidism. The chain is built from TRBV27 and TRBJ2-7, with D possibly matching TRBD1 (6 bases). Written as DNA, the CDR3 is TGTGCCAGCAGTCCCCCGACAGGCCCCACCTACGAGCAGTACTTC. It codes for CASSPPTGPTYEQYF.